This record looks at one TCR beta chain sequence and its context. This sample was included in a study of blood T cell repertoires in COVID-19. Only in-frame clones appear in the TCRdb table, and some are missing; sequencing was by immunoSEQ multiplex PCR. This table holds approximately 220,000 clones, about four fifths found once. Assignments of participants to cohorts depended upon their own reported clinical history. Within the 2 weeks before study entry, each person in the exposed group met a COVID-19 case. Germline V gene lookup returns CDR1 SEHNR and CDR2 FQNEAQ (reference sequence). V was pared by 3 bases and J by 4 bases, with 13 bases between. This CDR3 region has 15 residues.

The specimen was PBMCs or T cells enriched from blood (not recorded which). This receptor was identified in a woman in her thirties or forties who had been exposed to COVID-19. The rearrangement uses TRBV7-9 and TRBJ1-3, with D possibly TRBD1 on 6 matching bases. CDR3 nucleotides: TGTGCCAGCAGCTTTGACGGGACACCCGGAAACACCATATATTTT. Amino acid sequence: CASSFDGTPGNTIYF.